These 15 T cell receptor beta chains came from one sample sequenced in a study of vaccination and CD4 T cells after COVID-19. Oncomine TCR Beta short-read sequencing was applied to DNA from cultured CD4+ T cells. TCRdb called the PCR reads again in MiXCR, with one record for every CDR3 protein. The sample holds about 13,000 distinct CDR3 sequences, around a third seen once. Treatment reported: roughly 11-day PBMC culture with coronavirus spike peptide pools or control peptides (ViraFEST assay). The antigens of these receptors remain unknown. The starting material was CD4+ T cells from blood, cultured in vitro, obtained after SARS-CoV-2 vaccination. The origin of the receptors is a human donor who had recovered from COVID-19.

This clonotype was picked up a small number of times. This rearrangement joins TRBV6-5 to TRBJ2-3; 8 bases align to TRBD1. V shed 0 bases, J shed 2 bases, and the junction held 4 bases outside the gene matches. Per germline, CDR1 MNHEY and CDR2 SVGAGI. This CDR3 is 16 amino acids long. The CDR3 loop is CASSYSQDRVTDTQYF. The CDR3 DNA follows: TGTGCCAGCAGTTACTCGCAGGACAGGGTCACAGATACGCAGTATTTT.

This rearrangement joins TRBV5-1 to TRBJ1-2, with D hard to call. Germline CDR1 and CDR2: SGHRS and YFSETQ. There are 14 residues in the CDR3. Trimming left V 4 bases short and J 8 bases short, with 18 bases between. DNA of the CDR3: TGCGCCAGCAGCCCGGTAGGGTCCATGTGGGGCTACACCTTC. Protein product: CASSPVGSMWGYTF.

The V call is TRBV5-5, the J call TRBJ1-2, with D uncertain. The CDR3 loop spans 14 amino acids. Trimming left V 4 bases short and J 4 bases short, with 14 bases between. Germline-derived CDR1 and CDR2 are SGHKS and YYEKEE (reference sequence). CDR3 in amino acids: CASSPERLLYGYTF. CDR3 nucleotides: TGTGCCAGCAGCCCCGAACGACTTCTCTATGGCTACACCTTC.

The rearrangement joins TRBV28 to TRBJ1-5; D call uncertain. The V gene lost 6 bases and the J gene lost 6 bases, with 18 bases spanning the gap. The germline gives CDR1 MDHEN, CDR2 SYDVKM. This CDR3 is built from 15 residues. The chain's CDR3 is CASRLSGSLGQPQHF. As DNA, the CDR3 is TGTGCCAGCAGGCTCAGCGGATCGTTGGGTCAGCCCCAGCATTTT.

The CDR3 sequence: CASRVAGEGTQYF. Here the CDR3 DNA reads TGCGCCAGCAGGGTAGCGGGAGAGGGGACCCAGTACTTC. The rearrangement uses TRBV4-1 and TRBJ2-5, with 9 bases identical to TRBD2. Germline trimming cut 6 bases from V and 7 bases from J; bases unmatched to any gene: 6. Germline V lookup: CDR1 MGHRA, CDR2 YSYEKL. CDR3 length equals 13 residues.

The V call is TRBV11-2, the J call TRBJ2-5; D is uncertain. This CDR3 is 14 amino acids long. The germline V and J ends were trimmed by 2 bases and 4 bases, with 11 bases remaining between them. Per germline, CDR1 SGHAT and CDR2 FQNNGV. The CDR3 region has the DNA TGTGCCAGCAGCTTACCCGGCGCAGGAGAGACCCAGTACTTC. It codes for CASSLPGAGETQYF.

The chain uses TRBV20-1 and TRBJ2-7; D assignment may be TRBD1 or TRBD2 (5 bases each). CDR1 is DFQATT, CDR2 SNEGSKA, per germline (reference sequence). CDR3 size: 17 residues. V shed 4 bases and J shed 0 bases, with 22 bases lying between them. The CDR3 spells CSATGDAGTAISYEQYF. CDR3 nucleotide sequence: TGCAGTGCTACCGGTGATGCTGGGACGGCCATCTCCTACGAGCAGTACTTC.

The chain recombines TRBV6-2 or TRBV6-3 with TRBJ1-5; D not resolved. There are 14 residues in the CDR3. From germline, CDR1 is MNHEY and CDR2 SVGEGT. V dropped 3 bases and J dropped 0 bases, with 6 bases sitting between them. CDR3 sequence reads: CASSYWDSNQPQHF. The CDR3 DNA reads as TGTGCCAGCAGTTATTGGGATAGCAATCAGCCCCAGCATTTT.

The CDR3 protein is CASSLSGGGTEAFF. For the CDR3, the DNA is TGTGCCAGCAGCTTATCCGGGGGTGGAACTGAAGCTTTCTTT. The chain links TRBV7-9 to TRBJ1-1, with D perhaps TRBD1 (5 bases). The CDR3 spans 14 residues. V lost 2 bases and J lost 5, with 12 bases in between. Germline V gene lookup returns CDR1 SEHNR and CDR2 FQNEAQ (reference sequence).

This clonotype has just a few counts. J is TRBJ1-1 and V is TRBV20-1, with D maybe TRBD1 (5 bases). Germline CDR1 reads DFQATT; CDR2 reads SNEGSKA (reference sequence). Trimming pared 6 bases from V and 0 bases from J, leaving 14 bases between. The CDR3 has 14 amino acids. The CDR3 protein is CSAMTGTVNTEAFF. The DNA for the CDR3 is TGCAGTGCCATGACCGGGACGGTGAACACTGAAGCTTTCTTT.

This clonotype was observed a single time. The rearrangement uses TRBV20-1 and TRBJ2-1; 13 positions agree with TRBD2. V gave up 7 bases and J gave up 10 bases; unmatched junction bases: 13. This CDR3 comprises 15 residues. Germline CDR1 and CDR2: DFQATT and SNEGSKA (reference sequence). Here the CDR3 DNA reads TGCAGTGTTCCGGGACTAGCGGGGAATAGGGGAGAGCAGTTCTTC. Its protein is CSVPGLAGNRGEQFF.

The CDR3: CASSSPGVYNGYTF. Here the CDR3 DNA reads TGTGCCAGCAGCTCGCCGGGGGTGTATAATGGCTACACCTTC. The V and J genes are TRBV28 and TRBJ1-2, with D tentatively TRBD1 (5 bases). Trimming removed 6 bases from V and 6 bases from J, with 17 bases in between. CDR1 MDHEN and CDR2 SYDVKM come from the germline V gene. This CDR3 region has 14 residues.

The rearrangement joins TRBV4-3 to TRBJ2-1; 9 nucleotides match TRBD2. This CDR3 is 15 amino acids long. V was pared by 1 base and J by 3 bases, with 1 base of the junction left unmatched. Germline CDR1 and CDR2: LGHNA and YSLEER. In DNA form, the CDR3 reads TGCGCCAGCAGCCAAGCTAGCGGGATCTACAATGAGCAGTTCTTC. Its translation: CASSQASGIYNEQFF.

The V gene is TRBV9, the J gene TRBJ2-7; 10 nucleotides agree with TRBD1. Trimming took 4 bases from V and 4 from J; bases not matched to a gene: 8. Germline CDR1 and CDR2: SGDLS and YYNGEE. The CDR3 length is 15 residues. CDR3 in DNA: TGTGCCAGCAGCAAAGCTGGGACAGGGGCTTACGAGCAGTACTTC. Amino acids: CASSKAGTGAYEQYF.

This clonotype has just a few counts. The chain joins TRBV15 to TRBJ2-1; 11 bases are a match to TRBD2. The V gene end was trimmed by 3 bases and the J gene end by 6 bases; junction bases not matched to a gene: 7. The CDR3 totals 16 residues. In germline, CDR1 is LNHNV, CDR2 YYDKDF (reference sequence). CDR3 sequence reads: CATSREIAGGGNEQFF. CDR3 DNA sequence: TGTGCCACCAGCAGGGAGATAGCGGGAGGGGGCAATGAGCAGTTCTTC.